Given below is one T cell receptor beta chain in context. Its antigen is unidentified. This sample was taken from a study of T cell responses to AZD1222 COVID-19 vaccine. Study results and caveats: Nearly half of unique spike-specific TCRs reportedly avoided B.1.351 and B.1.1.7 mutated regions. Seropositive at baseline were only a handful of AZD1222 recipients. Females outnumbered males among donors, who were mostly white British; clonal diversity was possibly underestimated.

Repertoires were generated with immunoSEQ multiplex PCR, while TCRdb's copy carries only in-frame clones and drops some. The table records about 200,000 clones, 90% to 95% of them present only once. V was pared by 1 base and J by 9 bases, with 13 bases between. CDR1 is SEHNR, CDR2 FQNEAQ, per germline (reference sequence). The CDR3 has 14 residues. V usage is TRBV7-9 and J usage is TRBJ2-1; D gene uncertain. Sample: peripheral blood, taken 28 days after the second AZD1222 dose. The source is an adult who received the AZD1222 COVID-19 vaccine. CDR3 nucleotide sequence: TGTGCCAGCAGCTTAGAACTGCTGGTTAGTGAGCAGTTCTTC. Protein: CASSLELLVSEQFF.